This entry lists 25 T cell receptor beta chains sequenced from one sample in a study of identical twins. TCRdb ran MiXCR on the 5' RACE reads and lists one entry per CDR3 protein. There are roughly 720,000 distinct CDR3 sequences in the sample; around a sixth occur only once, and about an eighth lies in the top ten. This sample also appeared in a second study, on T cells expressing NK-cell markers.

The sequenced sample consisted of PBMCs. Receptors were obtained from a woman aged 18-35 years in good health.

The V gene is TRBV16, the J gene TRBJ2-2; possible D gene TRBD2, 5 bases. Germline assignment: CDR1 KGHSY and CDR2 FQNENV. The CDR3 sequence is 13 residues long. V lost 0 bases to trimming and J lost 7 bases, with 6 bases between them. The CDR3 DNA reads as TGTGCCAGCAGCCAATCGGGAGTCGGGGAGCTGTTTTTT. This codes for CASSQSGVGELFF.

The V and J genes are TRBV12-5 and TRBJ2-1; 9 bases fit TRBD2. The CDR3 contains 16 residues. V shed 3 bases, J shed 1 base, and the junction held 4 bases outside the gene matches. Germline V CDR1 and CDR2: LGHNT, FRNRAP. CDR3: CASGLGLAGSYNEQFF. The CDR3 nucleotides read TGTGCTAGTGGTTTAGGGCTAGCGGGGTCCTACAATGAGCAGTTCTTC.

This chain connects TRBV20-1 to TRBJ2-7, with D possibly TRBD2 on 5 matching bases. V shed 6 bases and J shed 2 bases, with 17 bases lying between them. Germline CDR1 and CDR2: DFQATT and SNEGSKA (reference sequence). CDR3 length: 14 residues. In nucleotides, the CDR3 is TGCAGTGCCCGAAGGACCCTGAGGGCCTACGAGCAGTACTTC. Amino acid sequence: CSARRTLRAYEQYF.

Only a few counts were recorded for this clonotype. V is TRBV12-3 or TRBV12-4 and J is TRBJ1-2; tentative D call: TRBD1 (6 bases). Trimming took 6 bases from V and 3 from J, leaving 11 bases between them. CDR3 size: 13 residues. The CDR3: CASSFRGDYGYTF. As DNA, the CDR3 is TGTGCCAGCAGCTTCAGGGGAGACTATGGCTACACCTTC.

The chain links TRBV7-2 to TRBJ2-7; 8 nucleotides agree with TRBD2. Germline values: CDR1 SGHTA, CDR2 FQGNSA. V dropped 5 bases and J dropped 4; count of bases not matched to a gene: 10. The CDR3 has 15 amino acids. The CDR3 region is CASSLTVAGSYEQYF. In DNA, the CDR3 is TGTGCCAGCAGCCTCACTGTAGCGGGAAGTTACGAGCAGTACTTC.

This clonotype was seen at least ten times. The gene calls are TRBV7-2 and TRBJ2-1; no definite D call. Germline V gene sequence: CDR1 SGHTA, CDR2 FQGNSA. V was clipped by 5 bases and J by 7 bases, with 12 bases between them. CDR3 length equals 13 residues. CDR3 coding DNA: TGTGCCAGCAGCCGAGAAGCAGAGAATGAGCAGTTCTTC. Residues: CASSREAENEQFF.

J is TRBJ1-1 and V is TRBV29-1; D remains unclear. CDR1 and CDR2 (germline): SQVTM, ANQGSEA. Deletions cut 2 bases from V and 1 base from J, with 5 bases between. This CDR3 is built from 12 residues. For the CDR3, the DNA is TGCAGCGTTGAATGGCCGAACACTGAAGCTTTCTTT. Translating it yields CSVEWPNTEAFF.

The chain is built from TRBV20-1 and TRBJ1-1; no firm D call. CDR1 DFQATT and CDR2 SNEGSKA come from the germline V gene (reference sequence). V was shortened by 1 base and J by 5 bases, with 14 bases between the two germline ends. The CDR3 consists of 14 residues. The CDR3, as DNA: TGCAGTGCTAGAGGCCCCCACCGAATTACTGAAGCTTTCTTT. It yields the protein CSARGPHRITEAFF.

The CDR3 protein is CASSGAGTGADTEAFF. In nucleotides, the CDR3 is TGTGCCAGCAGCGGGGCCGGGACAGGGGCGGACACTGAAGCTTTCTTT. This chain joins TRBV9 and TRBJ1-1, with 10 bases identical to TRBD1. V dropped 3 bases and J dropped 3; count of bases not matched to a gene: 8. CDR1 and CDR2 (germline): SGDLS, YYNGEE. There are 16 residues in the CDR3. Complete variable domain (other parts from reference TRBV9 and TRBJ1-1): DSGVTQTPKHLITATGQRVTLRCSPRSGDLSVYWYQQSLDQGLQFLIQYYNGEERAKGNILERFSAQQFPDLHSELNLSSLELGDSALYFCASSGAGTGADTEAFFGQGTRLTVV.

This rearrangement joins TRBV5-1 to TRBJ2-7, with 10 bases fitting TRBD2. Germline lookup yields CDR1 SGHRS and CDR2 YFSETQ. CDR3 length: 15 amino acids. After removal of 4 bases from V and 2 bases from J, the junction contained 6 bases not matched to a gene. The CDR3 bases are TGCGCCAGCAGCGGGGGACTAGCGTTGACCTACGAGCAGTACTTC. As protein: CASSGGLALTYEQYF.

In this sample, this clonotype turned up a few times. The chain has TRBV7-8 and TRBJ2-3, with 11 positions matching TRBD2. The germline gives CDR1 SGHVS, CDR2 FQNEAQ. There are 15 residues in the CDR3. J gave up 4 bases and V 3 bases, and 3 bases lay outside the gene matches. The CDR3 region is CASSLTSGKADTQYF. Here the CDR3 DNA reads TGTGCCAGCAGCTTGACTAGCGGGAAAGCAGATACGCAGTATTTT.

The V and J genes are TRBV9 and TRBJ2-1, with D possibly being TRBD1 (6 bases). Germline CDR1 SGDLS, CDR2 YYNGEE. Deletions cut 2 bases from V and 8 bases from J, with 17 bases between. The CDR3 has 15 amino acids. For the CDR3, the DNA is TGTGCCAGCAGCGTCCAGGGGTCTTTAATCGATGAGCAGTTCTTC. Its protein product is CASSVQGSLIDEQFF.

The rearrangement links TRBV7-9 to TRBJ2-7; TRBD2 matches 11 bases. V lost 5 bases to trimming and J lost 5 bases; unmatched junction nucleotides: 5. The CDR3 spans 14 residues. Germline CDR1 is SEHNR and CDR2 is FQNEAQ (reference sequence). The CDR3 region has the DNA TGTGCCAGCAGCCGACTAGCGGGGTCCGACGAGCAGTACTTC. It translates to CASSRLAGSDEQYF.

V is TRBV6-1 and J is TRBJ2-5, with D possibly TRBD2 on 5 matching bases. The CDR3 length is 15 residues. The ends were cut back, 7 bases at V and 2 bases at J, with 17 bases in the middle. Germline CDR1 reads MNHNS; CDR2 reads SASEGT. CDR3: CASNIPAAGQETQYF. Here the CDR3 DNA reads TGTGCCAGCAATATCCCCGCCGCGGGTCAAGAGACCCAGTACTTC.

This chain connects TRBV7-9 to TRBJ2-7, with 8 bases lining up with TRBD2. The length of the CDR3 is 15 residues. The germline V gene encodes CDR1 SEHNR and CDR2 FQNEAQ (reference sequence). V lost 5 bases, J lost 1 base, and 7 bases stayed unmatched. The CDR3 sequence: CASSTQTSASYEQYF. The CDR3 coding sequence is TGTGCCAGCAGCACCCAGACTAGCGCTTCCTACGAGCAGTACTTC. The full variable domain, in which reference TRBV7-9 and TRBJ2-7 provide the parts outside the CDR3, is DTGVSQNPRHKITKRGQNVTFRCDPISEHNRLYWYRQTLGQGPEFLTYFQNEAQLEKSRLLSDRFSAERPKGSFSTLEIQRTEQGDSAMYLCASSTQTSASYEQYFGPGTRLTVT.

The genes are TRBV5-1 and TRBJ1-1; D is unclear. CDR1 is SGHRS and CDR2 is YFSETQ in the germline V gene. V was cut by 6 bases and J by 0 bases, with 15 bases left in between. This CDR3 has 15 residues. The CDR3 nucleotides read TGCGCCAGCACCGCCCGACAATTTATGAACACTGAAGCTTTCTTT. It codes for CASTARQFMNTEAFF.

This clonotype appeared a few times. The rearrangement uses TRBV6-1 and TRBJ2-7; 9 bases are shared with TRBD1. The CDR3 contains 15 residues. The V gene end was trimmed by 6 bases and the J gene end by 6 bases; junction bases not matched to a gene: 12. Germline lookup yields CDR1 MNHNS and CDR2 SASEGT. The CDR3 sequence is CASSTPPDRGSEQYF. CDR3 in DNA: TGTGCCAGCAGCACGCCCCCGGACAGGGGATCCGAGCAGTACTTC.

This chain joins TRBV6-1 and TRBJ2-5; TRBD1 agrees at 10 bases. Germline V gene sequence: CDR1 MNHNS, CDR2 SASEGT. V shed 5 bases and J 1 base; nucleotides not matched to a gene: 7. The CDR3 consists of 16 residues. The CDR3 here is CASSPGGQGTQETQYF. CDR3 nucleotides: TGTGCCAGCAGTCCCGGGGGACAGGGGACCCAAGAGACCCAGTACTTC.

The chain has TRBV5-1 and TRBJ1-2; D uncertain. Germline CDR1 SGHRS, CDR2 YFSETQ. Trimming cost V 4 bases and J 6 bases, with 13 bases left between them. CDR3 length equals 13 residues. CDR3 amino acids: CASSPRAQDGYTF. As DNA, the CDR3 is TGCGCCAGCAGCCCGAGGGCCCAAGATGGCTACACCTTC.

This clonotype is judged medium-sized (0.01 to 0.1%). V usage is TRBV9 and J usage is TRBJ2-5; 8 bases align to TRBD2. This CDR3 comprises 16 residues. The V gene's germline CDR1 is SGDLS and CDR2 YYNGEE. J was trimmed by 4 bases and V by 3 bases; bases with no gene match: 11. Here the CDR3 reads CASSGGVSGAGETQYF. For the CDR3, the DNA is TGTGCCAGCAGCGGGGGGGTTAGCGGGGCAGGAGAGACCCAGTACTTC.

CDR3 nucleotide sequence: TGCAGTGCTAGAGGGCAGTCTTTTCAGCCCCAGCATTTT. Its translation: CSARGQSFQPQHF. The chain links TRBV20-1 to TRBJ1-5; unclear D gene. This CDR3 has 13 residues. Between the trimmed V and J ends, which lost 1 base and 6 bases, there was a span of 10 bases. Germline V gives CDR1 DFQATT, CDR2 SNEGSKA (reference sequence).

CDR3: CAISTWDREKGLAHEQYF. The DNA for the CDR3 is TGTGCCATCAGTACCTGGGACAGGGAGAAGGGTTTGGCCCACGAGCAGTACTTC. The rearrangement uses TRBV10-3 and TRBJ2-7; TRBD1 matches 9 bases. The germline CDR1 and CDR2 sequences are ENHRY and SYGVKD. After removal of 5 bases from V and 5 bases from J, the junction contained 19 bases not matched to a gene. This CDR3 contains 18 residues.

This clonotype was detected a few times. For the CDR3, the DNA is TGCGCCAGCAGCCAAGATCGGAGGGTTGAGCAGTTCTTC. Protein sequence: CASSQDRRVEQFF. The rearrangement uses TRBV4-3 and TRBJ2-1; perhaps TRBD2 as D (6 bases). V lost 0 bases to trimming and J lost 9 bases, with 9 bases between them. The CDR3 runs to 13 residues. Germline V gene data show CDR1 as LGHNA and CDR2 as YSLEER.

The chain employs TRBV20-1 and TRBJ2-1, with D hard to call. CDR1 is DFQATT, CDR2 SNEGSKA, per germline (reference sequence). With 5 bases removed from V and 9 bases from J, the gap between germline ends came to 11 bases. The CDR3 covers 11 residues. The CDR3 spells CSAYLGGEQFF. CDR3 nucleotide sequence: TGCAGTGCTTATCTAGGTGGTGAGCAGTTCTTC.

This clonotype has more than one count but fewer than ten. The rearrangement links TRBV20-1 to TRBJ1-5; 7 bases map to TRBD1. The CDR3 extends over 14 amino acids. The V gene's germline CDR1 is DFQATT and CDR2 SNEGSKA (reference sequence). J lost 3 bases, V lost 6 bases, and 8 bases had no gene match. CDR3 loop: CSARGNRINQPQHF. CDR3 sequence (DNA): TGCAGTGCCAGGGGGAACCGTATCAATCAGCCCCAGCATTTT.